This T cell receptor (beta chain) emerged from a study of cytomegalovirus exposure and HLA in healthy donors. Across the whole study: Within the Caucasian-associated ancestry cluster were roughly 79% of the approximately 390 genotyped donors.

Trimming pared 1 base from V and 4 bases from J, leaving 6 bases between. Germline V CDR1 and CDR2: LGHNA, YSLEER. This CDR3 region has 13 residues. The PCR contained 60 Vbeta and 13 Jbeta primers. Clones were read by immunoSEQ multiplex PCR, and TCRdb kept only the in-frame ones, dropping some. The repertoire has roughly 200,000 clones, around 73% of them found once; the top ten carry around 2.2%. The sample consisted of PBMCs. This chain links TRBV4-3 with TRBJ2-3; unclear D gene. The origin of this receptor is a woman aged 25 to 45 in good health and CMV-seropositive. The CDR3 DNA reads as TGCGCCAGCAGCCAAGGAAGCCCAGATACGCAGTATTTT. Translated, it gives CASSQGSPDTQYF.